The present T cell receptor (beta chain) was sequenced within a study of vaccination and CD4 T cells after COVID-19. The overall study: Overlapping spike peptides of SARS-CoV-2, HCoV-NL63, HCoV-OC43 and HCoV-229E stimulated the cells.

Treatment of the sample: roughly ten-day PBMC culture with coronavirus spike peptide pools or control peptides (ViraFEST assay). Before the COVID-19 pandemic (2011-2018), CD4+ T cells were obtained from the unexposed donor. The culture of some 2.1 million PBMCs per well included approximately 10 IU/ml IL-2 and roughly 10 ug/ml peptide pools. The Oncomine TCR Beta short-read assay sequenced DNA from cultured CD4+ T cells. It was from cultured CD4+ T cells that genomic DNA was extracted. TCRdb used MiXCR to reprocess the PCR reads, holding one entry per CDR3 protein. The table has about 10,000 distinct CDR3 sequences, 25% to 30% seen once. General study results and limits: Early post-infection timepoints were missing, and relatively few convalescent patients were studied. Median approximately 90% of reactive clones detected in convalescent patients emerged only post-vaccination.

The CDR3 spans 14 residues. The germline gives CDR1 SGHDT, CDR2 YYEEEE. V was shortened by 1 base and J by 4 bases, with 9 bases between the two germline ends. This clonotype was detected once. No antigen is known for it. The TCR was taken from a human donor in good health. Sequenced: CD4+ T cells from blood, cultured in vitro. This chain links TRBV5-6 with TRBJ1-5; D is unclear. The CDR3 DNA sequence: TGTGCCAGCAGCTTGTACCAGGCTAATCAGCCCCAGCATTTT. Amino acid sequence: CASSLYQANQPQHF.